This entry is about one T cell receptor beta chain. Participant-reported clinical history was the basis for cohort assignment. Donors in Cohort 3 who had recovered were those with two negative PCRs, healthcare professional clearance, or resolution of their symptoms. This entry belongs to a study of blood T cell repertoires in COVID-19. For the study at large: T cells, B-cell-depleted T cells, or PBMCs provided the cDNA or gDNA that served as material.

After removal of 1 base from V and 6 bases from J, the junction contained 21 bases not matched to a gene. The CDR3 totals 22 residues. Germline assignment: CDR1 LGHNA and CDR2 YNFKEQ. Original analysis: From reference gene primer amplification, estimates of nucleated cell counts were derived. Using immunoSEQ multiplex PCR, the repertoire was profiled, and TCRdb retains in-frame clones only, with some absent. V and J calls plus clone size are reproduced from that table; the DNA served to infer D and trimming. Among a few hundred thousand clones listed, roughly 90% were seen once. This chain links TRBV4-2 with TRBJ2-2, with TRBD2 matching over 12 bases. The sequenced sample was PBMCs or T cells enriched from blood (not recorded which). The TCR sequence derives from a woman aged 25 to 39 who had recovered from COVID-19. In DNA, the CDR3 is TGTGCCAGCAGCCAAGTACCACCGGCGAAGACTAGCGGGAGAGGGAGTCCCGGGGAGCTGTTTTTT. This sequence encodes CASSQVPPAKTSGRGSPGELFF.